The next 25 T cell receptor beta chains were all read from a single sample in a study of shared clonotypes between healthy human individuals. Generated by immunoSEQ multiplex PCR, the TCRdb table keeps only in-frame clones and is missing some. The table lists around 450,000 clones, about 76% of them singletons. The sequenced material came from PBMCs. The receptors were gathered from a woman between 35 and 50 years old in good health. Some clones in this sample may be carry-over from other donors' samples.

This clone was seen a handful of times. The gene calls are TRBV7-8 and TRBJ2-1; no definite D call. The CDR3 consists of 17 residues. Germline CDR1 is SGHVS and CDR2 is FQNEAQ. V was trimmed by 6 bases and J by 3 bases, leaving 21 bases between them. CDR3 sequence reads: CASSKQVGNMGYNEQFF. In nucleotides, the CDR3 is TGTGCCAGCAGTAAACAAGTCGGTAACATGGGCTACAATGAGCAGTTCTTC.

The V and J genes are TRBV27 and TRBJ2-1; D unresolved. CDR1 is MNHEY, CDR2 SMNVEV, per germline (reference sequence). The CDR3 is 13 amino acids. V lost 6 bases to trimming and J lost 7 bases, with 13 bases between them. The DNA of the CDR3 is TGTGCCAGCAGCCCGAATACCAGGAATGAGCAGTTCTTC. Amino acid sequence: CASSPNTRNEQFF.

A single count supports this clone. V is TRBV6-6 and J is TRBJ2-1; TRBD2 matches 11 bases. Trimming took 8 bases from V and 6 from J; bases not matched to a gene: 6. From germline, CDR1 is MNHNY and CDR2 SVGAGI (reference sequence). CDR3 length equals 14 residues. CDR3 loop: CASGLAGVINEQFF. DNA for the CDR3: TGTGCCAGCGGACTAGCGGGCGTTATCAATGAGCAGTTCTTC.

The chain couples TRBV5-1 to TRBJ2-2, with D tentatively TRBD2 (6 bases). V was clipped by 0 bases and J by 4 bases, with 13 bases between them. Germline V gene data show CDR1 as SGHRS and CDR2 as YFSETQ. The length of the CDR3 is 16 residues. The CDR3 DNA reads TGCGCCAGCAGCTTGGAGCCGGGGGTGCGCACCGGGGAGCTGTTTTTT. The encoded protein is CASSLEPGVRTGELFF.

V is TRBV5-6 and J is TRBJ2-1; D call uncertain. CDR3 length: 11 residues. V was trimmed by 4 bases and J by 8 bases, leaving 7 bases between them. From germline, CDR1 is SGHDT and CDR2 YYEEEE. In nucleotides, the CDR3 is TGTGCCAGCAGCGCCCGACATGAGCAGTTCTTC. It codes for CASSARHEQFF. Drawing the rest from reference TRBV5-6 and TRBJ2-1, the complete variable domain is DAGVTQSPTHLIKTRGQQVTLRCSPKSGHDTVSWYQQALGQGPQFIFQYYEEEERQRGNFPDRFSGHQFPNYSSELNVNALLLGDSALYLCASSARHEQFFGPGTRLTVL.

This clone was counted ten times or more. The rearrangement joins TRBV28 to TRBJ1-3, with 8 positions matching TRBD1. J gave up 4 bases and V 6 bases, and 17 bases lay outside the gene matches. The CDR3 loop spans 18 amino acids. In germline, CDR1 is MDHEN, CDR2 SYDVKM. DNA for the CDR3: TGTGCCAGCAGACAGGGCCCGGGACAGGTCGGTTCGGGAAACACCATATATTTT. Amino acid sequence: CASRQGPGQVGSGNTIYF.

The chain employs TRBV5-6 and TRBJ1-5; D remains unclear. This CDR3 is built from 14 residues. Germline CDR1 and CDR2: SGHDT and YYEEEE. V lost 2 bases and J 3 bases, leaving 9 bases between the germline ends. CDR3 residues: CASSFGGYNQPQHF. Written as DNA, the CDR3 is TGTGCCAGCAGCTTTGGCGGTTACAATCAGCCCCAGCATTTT.

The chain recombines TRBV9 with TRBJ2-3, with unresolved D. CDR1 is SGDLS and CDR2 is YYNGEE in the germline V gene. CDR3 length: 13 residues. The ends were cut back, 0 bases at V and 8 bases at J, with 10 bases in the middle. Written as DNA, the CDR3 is TGTGCCAGCAGCGTAGAATCATACCGTACGCAGTATTTT. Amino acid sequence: CASSVESYRTQYF. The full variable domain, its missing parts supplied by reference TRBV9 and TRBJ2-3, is DSGVTQTPKHLITATGQRVTLRCSPRSGDLSVYWYQQSLDQGLQFLIQYYNGEERAKGNILERFSAQQFPDLHSELNLSSLELGDSALYFCASSVESYRTQYFGPGTRLTVL.

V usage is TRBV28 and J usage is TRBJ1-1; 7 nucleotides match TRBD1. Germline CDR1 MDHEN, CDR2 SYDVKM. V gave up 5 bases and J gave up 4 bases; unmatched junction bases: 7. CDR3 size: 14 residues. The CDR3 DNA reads TGTGCCAGCAGTAAACAGGGGTGGTTCACTGAAGCTTTCTTT. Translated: CASSKQGWFTEAFF.

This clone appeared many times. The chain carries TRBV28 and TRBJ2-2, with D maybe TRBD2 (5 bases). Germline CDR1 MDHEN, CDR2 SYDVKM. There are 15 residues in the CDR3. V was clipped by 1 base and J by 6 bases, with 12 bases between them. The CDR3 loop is CASSLSVGAPGELFF. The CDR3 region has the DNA TGTGCCAGCAGTTTATCGGTGGGAGCCCCCGGGGAGCTGTTTTTT. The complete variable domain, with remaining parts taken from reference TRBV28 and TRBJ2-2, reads DVKVTQSSRYLVKRTGEKVFLECVQDMDHENMFWYRQDPGLGLRLIYFSYDVKMKEKGDIPEGYSVSREKKERFSLILESASTNQTSMYLCASSLSVGAPGELFFGEGSRLTVL.

The DNA of the CDR3 is TGTGCCAGCAGCAAAGGAGGGGTGCAGGGCCTAGGGGATGAGCAGTTCTTC. Protein sequence: CASSKGGVQGLGDEQFF. The chain joins TRBV21-1 to TRBJ2-1. TRBV21-1 is assigned pseudogene status. The CDR3 consists of 17 residues.

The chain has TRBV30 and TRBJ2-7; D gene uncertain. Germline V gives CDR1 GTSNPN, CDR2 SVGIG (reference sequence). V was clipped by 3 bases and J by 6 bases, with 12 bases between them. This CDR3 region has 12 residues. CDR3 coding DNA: TGTGCCTGGAGCGAGACCATGGGCGAGCAGTACTTC. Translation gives CAWSETMGEQYF.

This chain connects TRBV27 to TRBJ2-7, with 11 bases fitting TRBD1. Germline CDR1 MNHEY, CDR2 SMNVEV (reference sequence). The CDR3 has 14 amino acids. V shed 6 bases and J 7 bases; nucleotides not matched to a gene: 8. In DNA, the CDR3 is TGTGCCAGCAGCGATCGGGACAGGGGGAGTGAGCAGTACTTC. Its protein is CASSDRDRGSEQYF.

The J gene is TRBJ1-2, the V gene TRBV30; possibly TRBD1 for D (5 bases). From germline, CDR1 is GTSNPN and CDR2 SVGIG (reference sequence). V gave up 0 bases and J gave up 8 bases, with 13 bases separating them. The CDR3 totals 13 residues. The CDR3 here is CAWSVGQGGGYTF. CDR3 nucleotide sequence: TGTGCCTGGAGTGTAGGTCAGGGAGGAGGCTACACCTTC.

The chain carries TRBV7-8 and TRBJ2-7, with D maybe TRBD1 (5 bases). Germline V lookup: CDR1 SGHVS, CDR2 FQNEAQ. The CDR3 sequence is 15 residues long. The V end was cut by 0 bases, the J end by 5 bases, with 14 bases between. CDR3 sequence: CASSLAGLLGHEQYF. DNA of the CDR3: TGTGCCAGCAGCTTAGCGGGGCTCCTGGGGCACGAGCAGTACTTC.

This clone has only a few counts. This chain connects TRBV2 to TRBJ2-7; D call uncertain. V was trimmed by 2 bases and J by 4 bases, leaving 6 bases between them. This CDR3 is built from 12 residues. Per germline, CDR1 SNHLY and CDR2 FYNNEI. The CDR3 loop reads CASSETVYEQYF. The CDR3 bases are TGTGCCAGCAGTGAAACCGTATACGAGCAGTACTTC.

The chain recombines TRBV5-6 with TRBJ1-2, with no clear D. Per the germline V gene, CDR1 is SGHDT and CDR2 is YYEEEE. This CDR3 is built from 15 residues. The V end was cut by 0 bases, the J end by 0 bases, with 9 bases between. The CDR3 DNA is TGTGCCAGCAGCTTGGTGCGAGGAACTAACTATGGCTACACCTTC. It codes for CASSLVRGTNYGYTF.

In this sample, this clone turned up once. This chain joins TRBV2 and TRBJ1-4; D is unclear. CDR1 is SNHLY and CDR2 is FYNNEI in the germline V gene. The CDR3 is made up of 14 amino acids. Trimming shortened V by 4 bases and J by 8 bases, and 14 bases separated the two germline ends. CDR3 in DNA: TGTGCCAGCAGTGCGGGAGGTTTGTGGGAAAAACTGTTTTTT. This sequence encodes CASSAGGLWEKLFF.

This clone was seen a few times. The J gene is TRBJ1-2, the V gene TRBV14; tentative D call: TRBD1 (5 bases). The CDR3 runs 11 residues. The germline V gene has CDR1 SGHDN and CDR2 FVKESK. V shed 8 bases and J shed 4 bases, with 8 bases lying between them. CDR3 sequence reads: CASSTGYGYTF. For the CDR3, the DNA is TGTGCCAGCTCAACAGGCTATGGCTACACCTTC.

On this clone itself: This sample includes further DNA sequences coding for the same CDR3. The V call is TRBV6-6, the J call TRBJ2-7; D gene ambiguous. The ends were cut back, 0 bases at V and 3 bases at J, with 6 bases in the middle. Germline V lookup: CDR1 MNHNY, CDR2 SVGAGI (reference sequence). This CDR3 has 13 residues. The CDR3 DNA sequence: TGTGCCAGCAGTTACTCGGCTGGCTACGAGCAGTACTTC. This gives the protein CASSYSAGYEQYF.

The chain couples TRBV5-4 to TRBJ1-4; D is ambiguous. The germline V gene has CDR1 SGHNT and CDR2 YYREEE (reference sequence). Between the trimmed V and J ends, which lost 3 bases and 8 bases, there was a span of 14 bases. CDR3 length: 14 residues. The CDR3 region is CASSSFGVREKLFF. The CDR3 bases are TGTGCCAGCAGCTCTTTCGGGGTACGGGAAAAACTGTTTTTT. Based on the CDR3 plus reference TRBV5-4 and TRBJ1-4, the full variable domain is ETGVTQSPTHLIKTRGQQVTLRCSSQSGHNTVSWYQQALGQGPQFIFQYYREEENGRGNFPPRFSGLQFPNYSSELNVNALELDDSALYLCASSSFGVREKLFFGSGTQLSVL.

The CDR3 loop reads CASSGTLGPNTGELFF. Here the CDR3 DNA reads TGTGCCAGCAGCGGGACCCTTGGGCCGAACACCGGGGAGCTGTTTTTT. This chain links TRBV5-4 with TRBJ2-2; D may match TRBD1 or TRBD2 (5 bases each). The CDR3 is 16 residues long. V lost 4 bases and J lost 0, with 13 bases in between. Per the germline V gene, CDR1 is SGHNT and CDR2 is YYREEE (reference sequence).

The CDR3 here is CASSQGAGDPDTQYF. The CDR3 bases are TGTGCCAGCAGCCAGGGGGCGGGAGACCCGGATACGCAGTATTTT. V is TRBV9 and J is TRBJ2-3; tentative D call: TRBD1 (8 bases). Germline CDR1 SGDLS, CDR2 YYNGEE. Trimming left V 4 bases short and J 6 bases short, with 18 bases between. This CDR3 has 15 amino acids.

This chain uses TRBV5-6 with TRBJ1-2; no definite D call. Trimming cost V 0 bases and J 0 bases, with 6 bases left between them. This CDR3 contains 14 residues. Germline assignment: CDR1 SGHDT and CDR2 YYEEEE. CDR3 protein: CASSLARTNYGYTF. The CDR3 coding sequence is TGTGCCAGCAGCTTGGCCAGAACTAACTATGGCTACACCTTC.

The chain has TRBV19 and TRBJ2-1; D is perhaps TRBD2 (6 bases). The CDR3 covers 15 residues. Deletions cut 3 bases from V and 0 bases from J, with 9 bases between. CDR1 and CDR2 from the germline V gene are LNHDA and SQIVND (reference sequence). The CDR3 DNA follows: TGTGCCAGTAGTATCCTTAGCGGCTCCTACAATGAGCAGTTCTTC. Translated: CASSILSGSYNEQFF.